This is a list of T cell receptor beta chains from one sample in a study of blood T cell repertoires in COVID-19. Data came from immunoSEQ multiplex PCR; TCRdb stores just in-frame clones and leaves some out. The repertoire holds 250,000 or so clones, with about 73% as singletons. Sequencing used peripheral blood. The receptor set was obtained from a woman of 80 years or more with acute or convalescent COVID-19. The CDR3 runs from the conserved cysteine through the conserved F or W. D genes are given only for firm matches. A row's size may be missing; if present it is once, few, many or a size class.

>TRBV12-5|TRBD1|.|TRBJ1-5
CASALSGQGGTQPQHF
TGTGCTAGTGCCCTCTCAGGACAGGGGGGGACTCAGCCCCAGCATTTT
>TRBV11-1|TRBD1|.|TRBJ2-3
CASSPGTGRPPDTQYF
TGTGCCAGCAGCCCCGGGACAGGACGACCACCAGATACGCAGTATTTT
>TRBV13|.|.|TRBJ2-1
CASSLVGTPSAGEQFF
TGTGCCAGCAGCTTAGTTGGGACCCCATCGGCGGGGGAGCAGTTCTTC
>TRBV6-1|.|few|TRBJ2-7
CASSEQGTLEQYF
TGTGCCAGCAGTGAACAGGGGACCCTCGAGCAGTACTTC
>TRBV4-2|.|.|TRBJ2-3
CASSPRGISTDTQYF
TGTGCCAGCAGCCCCCGGGGGATTAGCACAGATACGCAGTATTTT
>TRBV28|TRBD2|.|TRBJ2-5
CASSASSGSETQYF
TGTGCCAGCAGTGCTTCTAGCGGGAGTGAGACCCAGTACTTC
>TRBV11-2|TRBD1|.|TRBJ2-1
CASSLSLEQGAYNEQFF
TGTGCCAGCAGCTTAAGTTTAGAACAGGGGGCGTACAATGAGCAGTTCTTC
>TRBV29-1|TRBD2|.|TRBJ2-3
CSVAALAAEGDTQYF
TGCAGCGTTGCCGCACTAGCGGCTGAGGGGGATACGCAGTATTTT
>TRBV2|TRBD1|few|TRBJ1-2
CASSPDRGRGYTF
TGTGCCAGCAGCCCCGACAGGGGCCGTGGCTACACCTTC
>TRBV5-1|.|.|TRBJ2-5
CASSPYQGPQETQYF
TGCGCCAGCAGCCCTTACCAGGGTCCCCAAGAGACCCAGTACTTC
>TRBV19|.|.|TRBJ1-1
CASTDGALGRTEAFF
TGTGCCAGTACCGATGGGGCCCTAGGACGGACTGAAGCTTTCTTT
>TRBV7-9|.|.|TRBJ1-5
CASSLRASNQPQHF
TGTGCCAGCAGCTTGCGGGCCAGCAATCAGCCCCAGCATTTT
>TRBV7-9|.|once|TRBJ2-2
CASSLALNTGELFF
TGTGCCAGCAGCTTGGCCCTGAACACCGGGGAGCTGTTTTTT
>TRBV6-5|.|few|TRBJ2-7
CASRNRAYGYEQYF
TGTGCCAGCAGAAACAGGGCTTACGGGTACGAGCAGTACTTC
>TRBV10-1|TRBD1|few|TRBJ2-5
CASSRDRGKTQYF
TGCGCCAGCAGTCGGGACAGGGGGAAGACCCAGTACTTC
>TRBV20-1|.|.|TRBJ2-1
CSALREREQFF
TGCAGTGCCCTAAGGGAGCGTGAGCAGTTCTTC
>TRBV5-1|TRBD1|many|TRBJ1-4
CASSLGDRVEKLFF
TGCGCCAGCAGCTTGGGGGACAGGGTTGAAAAACTGTTTTTT
>TRBV2|.|.|TRBJ1-1
CASRTTGNTEAFF
TGTGCCAGCAGGACAACCGGTAACACTGAAGCTTTCTTT
>TRBV6-4|.|.|TRBJ2-1
CASSGQRWRGRNSYNEQFF
TGTGCCAGCAGTGGCCAACGGTGGCGGGGAAGAAACTCCTACAATGAGCAGTTCTTC
>TRBV6-5|TRBD1|.|TRBJ1-2
CASSVQGANYGYTF
TGTGCCAGCAGCGTACAGGGGGCTAACTATGGCTACACCTTC
>TRBV7-9|.|.|TRBJ1-2
CASSPRANYGYTF
TGTGCCAGCAGCCCTCGGGCTAACTATGGCTACACCTTC
>TRBV3-1/TRBV3-2|TRBD2|.|TRBJ2-2
CASSLGLANTGELFF
TGTGCCAGCAGCCTCGGACTAGCCAACACCGGGGAGCTGTTTTTT
>TRBV7-9|TRBD2|.|TRBJ2-5
CASSLPSGRRETQYF
TGTGCCAGCAGCCTCCCCAGCGGGAGGAGAGAGACCCAGTACTTC
>TRBV5-1|.|.|TRBJ2-6
CASSLALLTSGANVLTF
TGCGCCAGCAGCTTGGCGTTACTTACCTCTGGGGCCAACGTCCTGACTTTC
>TRBV18|TRBD1|.|TRBJ1-1
CASSLDRDTEAFF
TGTGCCAGCTCCCTAGACAGGGACACTGAAGCTTTCTTT
>TRBV19|TRBD1|.|TRBJ1-2
CACRGQVEIGGYTF
TGTGCCTGTCGAGGACAGGTCGAGATAGGGGGCTACACCTTC
>TRBV6-2/TRBV6-3|.|.|TRBJ2-6
CASSSPSIYSGANVLTF
TGTGCCAGCAGTTCCCCTTCGATCTACTCGGGGGCCAACGTCCTGACTTTC
>TRBV10-3|TRBD2|once|TRBJ2-3
CAISERRGGTDTQYF
TGTGCCATCAGTGAGCGGCGGGGGGGCACAGATACGCAGTATTTT
>TRBV19|TRBD2|once|TRBJ2-1
CASSTSGGGYNEQFF
TGTGCCAGTAGTACTAGCGGGGGGGGATACAATGAGCAGTTCTTC
>TRBV7-9|TRBD1|.|TRBJ2-7
CASSPWADRGSSSYEQYF
TGTGCCAGCAGCCCCTGGGCGGACAGGGGGTCTTCCTCCTACGAGCAGTACTTC
>TRBV28|.|.|TRBJ1-1
CASSLPQGRTEAFF
TGTGCCAGCAGTTTACCCCAGGGTAGGACTGAAGCTTTCTTT
>TRBV12-3/TRBV12-4|.|.|TRBJ1-1
CASSLKSGQRAFF
TGTGCCAGCAGTTTAAAGTCAGGGCAGAGAGCTTTCTTT
>TRBV30|.|.|TRBJ1-1
CAWSKYGNTEAFF
TGTGCCTGGAGTAAGTACGGGAACACTGAAGCTTTCTTT
>TRBV5-4|TRBD2|.|TRBJ2-2
CASSQLAGGATGELFF
TGTGCCAGCAGCCAACTAGCGGGGGGGGCCACCGGGGAGCTGTTTTTT
>TRBV5-1|.|.|TRBJ1-1
CASSSTGRNTEAFF
TGCGCCAGCAGCTCTACCGGGAGGAACACTGAAGCTTTCTTT
>TRBV6-5|.|.|TRBJ1-1
CASRRGGNTEAFF
TGTGCCAGCCGACGAGGGGGGAACACTGAAGCTTTCTTT
>TRBV19|TRBD2|.|TRBJ2-1
CASSIAGGHYNEQFF
TGTGCCAGTAGTATTGCGGGGGGGCACTACAATGAGCAGTTCTTC
>TRBV29-1|TRBD2|many|TRBJ2-3
CSVEVGLAGVDTQYF
TGCAGCGTTGAAGTGGGGCTAGCGGGAGTAGATACGCAGTATTTT
>TRBV6-2/TRBV6-3|.|many|TRBJ1-1
CASSRTSSTEAFF
TGTGCCAGCAGTCGGACATCTAGCACTGAAGCTTTCTTT
>TRBV27|.|.|TRBJ2-7
CASSPTGYPYEQYF
TGTGCCAGCAGCCCAACAGGGTACCCTTACGAGCAGTACTTC
>TRBV11-2|.|.|TRBJ2-6
CASSFPPRDTTSGANVLTF
TGTGCCAGCAGCTTCCCACCTCGGGACACGACCTCTGGGGCCAACGTCCTGACTTTC
>TRBV7-9|.|.|TRBJ1-1
CASSFVQTDTEAFF
TGTGCCAGCAGCTTTGTACAGACAGACACTGAAGCTTTCTTT
>TRBV7-2|TRBD2|.|TRBJ2-7
CASSLAKYGGGYEQYF
TGTGCCAGCAGCTTAGCGAAGTACGGGGGAGGGTACGAGCAGTACTTC
>TRBV7-9|.|.|TRBJ1-1
CASSVRGGLTSMNTEAFF
TGTGCCAGCAGCGTCCGGGGAGGGTTAACCTCCATGAACACTGAAGCTTTCTTT
>TRBV6-5|.|.|TRBJ1-6
CASSSDPRAYNSPLHF
TGTGCCAGCAGTTCTGACCCCAGGGCCTATAATTCACCCCTCCACTTT
>TRBV7-9|TRBD1|few|TRBJ1-2
CASSLPRTGDHGYTF
TGTGCCAGCAGCTTACCCCGGACAGGGGACCATGGCTACACCTTC
>TRBV15|.|.|TRBJ1-4
CATSRTRQATNEKLFF
TGTGCCACCAGCAGAACTCGACAGGCCACTAATGAAAAACTGTTTTTT
>TRBV18|TRBD1|.|TRBJ1-5
CASSFDRESQPQHF
TGTGCCAGCTCATTTGACAGGGAGAGTCAGCCCCAGCATTTT
>TRBV9|TRBD2|.|TRBJ2-7
CASSRETSESYEQYF
TGTGCCAGCAGCCGTGAGACTAGCGAATCCTACGAGCAGTACTTC
>TRBV11-2|.|.|TRBJ1-1
CASSLRRAGGYTEAFF
TGTGCCAGCAGCCTCAGGCGGGCAGGTGGGTACACTGAAGCTTTCTTT
>TRBV4-1|TRBD1|.|TRBJ2-7
CASSRWDRGSYEQYF
TGCGCCAGCTCGCGGTGGGACAGGGGGTCCTACGAGCAGTACTTC
>TRBV6-2/TRBV6-3|TRBD2|.|TRBJ2-2
CASSPLAGAGTGELFF
TGTGCCAGCAGCCCCCTAGCGGGAGCGGGCACCGGGGAGCTGTTTTTT
>TRBV7-9|.|few|TRBJ1-2
CASSSIQDRVSGYTF
TGTGCCAGCAGCTCGATACAGGATAGGGTCAGTGGCTACACCTTC
>TRBV12-3/TRBV12-4|TRBD1|once|TRBJ1-5
CASGTAGNQPQHF
TGTGCCAGTGGGACAGCAGGCAATCAGCCCCAGCATTTT
>TRBV11-2|TRBD2|.|TRBJ2-3
CASSSLLAGDPDTQYF
TGTGCCAGCAGCTCTCTCCTAGCGGGGGATCCAGATACGCAGTATTTT
>TRBV11-2|.|.|TRBJ2-7
CASSLGWGSSSYEQYF
TGTGCCAGCAGCTTAGGTTGGGGCAGCAGCTCCTACGAGCAGTACTTC
>TRBV5-1|TRBD1|.|TRBJ1-1
CASSIGRDRGNTEAFF
TGCGCCAGCAGCATAGGGCGGGACAGGGGGAACACTGAAGCTTTCTTT
>TRBV3-1/TRBV3-2|.|.|TRBJ1-1
CASGTGFSMNTEAFF
TGTGCCAGCGGCACAGGTTTTTCCATGAACACTGAAGCTTTCTTT
>TRBV5-6|TRBD1|.|TRBJ1-2
CASSAAWTGPSNYGYTF
TGTGCCAGCAGCGCAGCCTGGACAGGACCTTCTAACTATGGCTACACCTTC